This TCR beta chain was sequenced for a study of blood T cells in healthy people across ages. Findings of the study overall: Reliance upon unsorted PBMCs precluded definitive naive versus antigen-experienced comparison. Age brought a roughly linear fall in TCR beta diversity measured per million T cells.

About this clonotype: What it binds is unknown.

A J-beta primer mix and a sample-barcoded 5' primer were used in a second PCR of roughly 6 to 12 cycles. A single record per CDR3 protein comes from TCRdb applying MiXCR to the 5' RACE reads. The sample shows about 540,000 distinct CDR3 sequences, around 24% of them seen only once. V lost 4 bases and J lost 5; bases outside the gene matches: 7. Per germline, CDR1 LNHNV and CDR2 YYDKDF (reference sequence). The length of the CDR3 is 16 residues. A further study also used this sample, focusing on T cells of mothers and their children. That work adds: Every mother produced more than 8.5 million TCR beta CDR3 reads, whereas every child provided approximately 3 million.

J is TRBJ2-1 and V is TRBV15; 11 bases map to TRBD2. Sequencing used blood. The TCR sequence derives from a boy under 18 in good health. CDR3 in amino acids: CATSTQMGLADNEQFF. The CDR3 DNA reads as TGTGCCACCAGCACCCAGATGGGACTAGCGGACAATGAGCAGTTCTTC.